This passage covers 7 T cell receptor beta chains from one sample sequenced in a study of blood T cells in healthy people across ages. Using a J-beta primer mix together with a sample-barcoded 5' primer, a second PCR was run for roughly 6 to 11 cycles. TCRdb re-called the 5' RACE reads through MiXCR, storing one row per CDR3 protein. The table includes approximately 800,000 distinct CDR3 sequences, 25% detected once. These data also formed part of another study, on T cells of mothers and their children.

Source material: blood. The source of these receptors is a boy between 10 and 17 years old in good health.

This clonotype was seen only a few times. The genes are TRBV29-1 and TRBJ2-1; D possibly matches TRBD1 or TRBD2 (5 bases each). Germline assignment: CDR1 SQVTM and CDR2 ANQGSEA. This CDR3 has 15 residues. V lost 0 bases to trimming and J lost 12 bases, with 21 bases between them. CDR3: CSVEDYGTTPRVQFF. The CDR3 DNA is TGCAGCGTTGAAGATTACGGGACCACGCCTAGAGTGCAGTTCTTC.

This clonotype was found a few times. This chain uses TRBV28 with TRBJ1-4, with TRBD1 identical over 7 bases. The CDR3 covers 14 residues. The ends lost 5 bases at V and 4 bases at J; junction bases unmatched: 4. Germline V lookup: CDR1 MDHEN, CDR2 SYDVKM. The chain's CDR3 is CASSQTGINEKLFF. The CDR3, as DNA: TGTGCCAGCAGTCAGACAGGGATTAATGAAAAACTGTTTTTT.

This chain links TRBV14 with TRBJ2-5, with 10 bases fitting TRBD2. The better agreement between TRBJ2-1 and the DNA end casts doubt on the J call. The length of the CDR3 is 15 residues. CDR1 and CDR2 (germline): SGHDN, FVKESK. CDR3 nucleotide sequence: TGTGCCAGCAGCCAACCGGGACTAGCGAGGAAGGAGCAGTTCTTC. Its protein is CASSQPGLARKEQFF.

This clonotype was observed a handful of times. The rearrangement uses TRBV5-1 and TRBJ2-2, with D tentatively TRBD1 or TRBD2 (5 bases each). The germline V gene has CDR1 SGHRS and CDR2 YFSETQ. The CDR3 totals 15 residues. The V end lost 2 bases, the J end lost 4 bases, and 12 bases lay between the germline ends. The CDR3 DNA reads as TGCGCCAGCAGCTTCAGGGAGATAGGCACCGGGGAGCTGTTTTTT. Residues: CASSFREIGTGELFF.

This clonotype has a handful of counts. The V gene is TRBV12-3 or TRBV12-4, the J gene TRBJ1-2; D unresolved. The CDR3 spans 15 residues. The V gene lost 6 bases and the J gene lost 2 bases, with 16 bases spanning the gap. The CDR3 here is CASRNLGVTNYGYTF. CDR3 in DNA: TGTGCCAGCAGGAACCTTGGGGTTACGAACTATGGCTACACCTTC.

This clonotype was found a few times. The chain is built from TRBV5-5 and TRBJ2-7, with 9 bases lining up with TRBD1. V trimming: 3 bases; J trimming: 5 bases; junction bases outside the gene matches: 9. The germline V gene encodes CDR1 SGHKS and CDR2 YYEKEE (reference sequence). The CDR3 contains 15 residues. The chain's CDR3 is CASSSLGTGSNEQYF. CDR3 coding DNA: TGTGCCAGCAGCTCCCTCGGGACAGGGAGCAACGAGCAGTACTTC.

The chain combines TRBV20-1 with TRBJ2-1; 7 bases line up with TRBD1. Germline V CDR1 and CDR2: DFQATT, SNEGSKA (reference sequence). The junction had 4 bases not matched to a gene; V was cut back by 0 bases and J by 2 bases. There are 15 residues in the CDR3. CDR3 bases: TGCAGTGCTAGAGAGTACAGGGGAGCCTACAATGAGCAGTTCTTC. This codes for CSAREYRGAYNEQFF.